This record concerns one T cell receptor (beta chain) sequence. Original analysis: By means of reference gene primer amplification, nucleated cell counts were estimated. The assay was immunoSEQ multiplex PCR, and TCRdb's table has in-frame clones only and misses some. Clone size and the V and J calls come from that table; the DNA yielded D and trimming. This table has 200,000 to 250,000 clones, around 84% appearing once. The source of the sample is a study of blood T cell repertoires in COVID-19. Study-level information: Italy, Spain and the United States were the sources of the convalescent and acute COVID-19 samples. T cells, B-cell-depleted T cells, or PBMCs provided the cDNA or gDNA that served as material.

V was pared by 8 bases and J by 3 bases, with 7 bases of the junction left unmatched. There are 15 residues in the CDR3. CDR1 is MNHEY and CDR2 is SVGAGI in the germline V gene. The specimen was peripheral blood. This TCR came from a human donor in a cohort sampled during active COVID-19. J is TRBJ1-2 and V is TRBV6-5; TRBD1 matches at 12 bases. The CDR3 reads CASATGTGGDYGYTF. The CDR3 DNA is TGTGCCAGCGCGACCGGGACAGGGGGCGACTATGGCTACACCTTC.